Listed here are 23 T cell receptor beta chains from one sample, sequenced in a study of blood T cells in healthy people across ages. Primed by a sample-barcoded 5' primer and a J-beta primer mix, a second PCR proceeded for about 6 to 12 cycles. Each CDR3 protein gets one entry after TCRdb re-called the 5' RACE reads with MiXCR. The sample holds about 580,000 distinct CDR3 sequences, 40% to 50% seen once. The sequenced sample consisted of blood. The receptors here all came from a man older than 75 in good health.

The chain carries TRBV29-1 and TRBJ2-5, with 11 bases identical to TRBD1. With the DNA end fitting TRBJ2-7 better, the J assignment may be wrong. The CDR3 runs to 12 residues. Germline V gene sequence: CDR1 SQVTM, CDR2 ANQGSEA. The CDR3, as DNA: TGCAGCGTGAGGACAGGGGGCAGCGAGCAGTACTTC. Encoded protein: CSVRTGGSEQYF.

The CDR3 nucleotides read TGTGCCAGCAGTTCCGCAGCCGCTTACAATGAGCAGTTCTTC. Amino acid sequence: CASSSAAAYNEQFF. V and J are TRBV2 and TRBJ2-1; D is undetermined. V lost 5 bases to trimming and J lost 4 bases, with 12 bases between them. The CDR3 contains 14 residues. Looked up from germline, CDR1 is SNHLY and CDR2 is FYNNEI. Full variable domain (missing parts from reference TRBV2 and TRBJ2-1): EPEVTQTPSHQVTQMGQEVILRCVPISNHLYFYWYRQILGQKVEFLVSFYNNEISEKSEIFDDQFSVERPDGSNFTLKIRSTKLEDSAMYFCASSSAAAYNEQFFGPGTRLTVL.

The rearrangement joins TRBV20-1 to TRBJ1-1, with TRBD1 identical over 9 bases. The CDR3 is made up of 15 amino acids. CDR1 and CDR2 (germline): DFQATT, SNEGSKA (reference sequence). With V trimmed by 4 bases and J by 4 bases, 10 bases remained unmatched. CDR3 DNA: TGCAGTGCTAAACAGGGGGCGAACGAGGTCACTGAAGCTTTCTTT. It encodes CSAKQGANEVTEAFF.

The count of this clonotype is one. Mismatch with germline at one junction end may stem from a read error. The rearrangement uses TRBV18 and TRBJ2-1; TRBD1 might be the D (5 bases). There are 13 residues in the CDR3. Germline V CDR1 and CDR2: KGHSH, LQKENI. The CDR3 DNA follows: TGTGTCAGCTCACGGGTGGGGCACAATGAGCAGTTCTTC. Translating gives CVSSRVGHNEQFF.

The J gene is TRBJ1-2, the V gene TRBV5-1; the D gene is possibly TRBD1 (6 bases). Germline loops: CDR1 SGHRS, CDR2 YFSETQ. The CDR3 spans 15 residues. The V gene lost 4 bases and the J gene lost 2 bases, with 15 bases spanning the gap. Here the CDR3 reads CASSIGTMGNYGYTF. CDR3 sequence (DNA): TGCGCCAGCAGCATTGGGACAATGGGAAACTATGGCTACACCTTC.

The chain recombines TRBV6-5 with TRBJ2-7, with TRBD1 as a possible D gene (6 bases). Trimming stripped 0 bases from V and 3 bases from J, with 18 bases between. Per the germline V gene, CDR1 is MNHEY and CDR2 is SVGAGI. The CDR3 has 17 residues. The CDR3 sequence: CASSYSGSTQGRYEQYF. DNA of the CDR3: TGTGCCAGCAGTTACTCGGGTTCTACTCAGGGGCGCTACGAGCAGTACTTC.

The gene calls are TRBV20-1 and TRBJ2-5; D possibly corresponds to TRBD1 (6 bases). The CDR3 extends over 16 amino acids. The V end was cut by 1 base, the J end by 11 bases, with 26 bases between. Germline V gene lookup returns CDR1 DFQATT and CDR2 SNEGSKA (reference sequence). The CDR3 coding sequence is TGCAGTGCTAGAGTTTTGGGGCCAGGGGTTTTGGGTGAGCAGTACTTC. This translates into CSARVLGPGVLGEQYF.

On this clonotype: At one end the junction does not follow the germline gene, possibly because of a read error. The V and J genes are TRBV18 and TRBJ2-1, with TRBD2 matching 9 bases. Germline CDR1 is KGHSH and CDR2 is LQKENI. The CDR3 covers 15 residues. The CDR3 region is CASPPGGGAYNEQFF. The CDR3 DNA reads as TGTGCCAGCCCACCAGGCGGGGGGGCCTACAATGAGCAGTTCTTC. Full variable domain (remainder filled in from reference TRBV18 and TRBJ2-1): NAGVMQNPRHLVRRRGQEARLRCSPMKGHSHVYWYRQLPEEGLKFMVYLQKENIIDESGMPKERFSAEFPKEGPSILRIQQVVRGDSAAYFCASPPGGGAYNEQFFGPGTRLTVL.

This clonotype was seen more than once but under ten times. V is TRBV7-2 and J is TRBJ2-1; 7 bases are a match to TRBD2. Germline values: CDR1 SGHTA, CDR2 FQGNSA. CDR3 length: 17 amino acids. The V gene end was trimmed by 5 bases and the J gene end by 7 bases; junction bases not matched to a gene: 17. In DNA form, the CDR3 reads TGTGCCAGCAGCCCCAACTACGCAGCGGGGCGGCTAAATGAGCAGTTCTTC. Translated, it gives CASSPNYAAGRLNEQFF.

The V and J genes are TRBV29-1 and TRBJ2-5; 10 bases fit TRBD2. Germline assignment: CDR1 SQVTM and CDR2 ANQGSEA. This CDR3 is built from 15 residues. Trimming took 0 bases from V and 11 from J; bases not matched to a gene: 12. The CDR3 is CSVEDTSGASNEQYF. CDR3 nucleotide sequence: TGCAGCGTTGAAGATACTAGCGGGGCCTCGAATGAGCAGTACTTC.

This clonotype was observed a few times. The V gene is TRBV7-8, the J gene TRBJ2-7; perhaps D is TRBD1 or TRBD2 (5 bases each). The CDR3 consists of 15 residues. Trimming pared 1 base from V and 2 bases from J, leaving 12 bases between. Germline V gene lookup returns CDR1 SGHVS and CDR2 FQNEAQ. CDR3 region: CASSLVRGRTYEQYF. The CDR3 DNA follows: TGTGCCAGCAGCTTAGTTCGGGGCCGGACCTACGAGCAGTACTTC.

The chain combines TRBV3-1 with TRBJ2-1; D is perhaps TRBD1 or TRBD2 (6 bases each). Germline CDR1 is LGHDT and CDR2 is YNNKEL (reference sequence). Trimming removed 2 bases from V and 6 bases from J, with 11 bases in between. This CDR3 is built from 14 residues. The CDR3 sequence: CASSQPGGGNEQFF. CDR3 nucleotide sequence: TGTGCCAGCAGCCAACCTGGAGGGGGCAATGAGCAGTTCTTC.

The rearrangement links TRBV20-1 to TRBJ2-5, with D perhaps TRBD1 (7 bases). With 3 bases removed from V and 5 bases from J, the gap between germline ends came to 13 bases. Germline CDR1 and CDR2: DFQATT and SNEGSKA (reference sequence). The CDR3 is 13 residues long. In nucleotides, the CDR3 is TGCAGTGCTAGCAGGGGGGTTCAGGAGACCCAGTACTTC. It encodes CSASRGVQETQYF.

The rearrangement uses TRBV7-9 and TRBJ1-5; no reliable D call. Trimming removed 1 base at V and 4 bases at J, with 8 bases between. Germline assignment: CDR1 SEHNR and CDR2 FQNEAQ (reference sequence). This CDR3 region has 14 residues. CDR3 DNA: TGTGCCAGCAGCTTAGGGGGTTGGAATCAGCCCCAGCATTTT. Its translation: CASSLGGWNQPQHF.

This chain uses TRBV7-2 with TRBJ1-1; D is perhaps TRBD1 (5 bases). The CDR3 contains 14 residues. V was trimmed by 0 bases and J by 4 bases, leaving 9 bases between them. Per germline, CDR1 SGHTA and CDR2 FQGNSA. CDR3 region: CASSLARRVTEAFF. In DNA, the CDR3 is TGTGCCAGCAGCTTAGCGCGCAGGGTCACTGAAGCTTTCTTT. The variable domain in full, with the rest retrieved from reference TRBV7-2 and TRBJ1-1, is GAGVSQSPSNKVTEKGKDVELRCDPISGHTALYWYRQSLGQGLEFLIYFQGNSAPDKSGLPSDRFSAERTGGSVSTLTIQRTQQEDSAVYLCASSLARRVTEAFFGQGTRLTVV.

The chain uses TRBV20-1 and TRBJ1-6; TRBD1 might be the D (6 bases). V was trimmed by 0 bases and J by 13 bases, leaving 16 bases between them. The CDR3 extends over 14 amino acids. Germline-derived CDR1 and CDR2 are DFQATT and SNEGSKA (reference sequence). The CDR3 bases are TGCAGTGCTAGAGACTACGGGGGGGCGGGTCCCCTCCACTTT. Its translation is CSARDYGGAGPLHF.

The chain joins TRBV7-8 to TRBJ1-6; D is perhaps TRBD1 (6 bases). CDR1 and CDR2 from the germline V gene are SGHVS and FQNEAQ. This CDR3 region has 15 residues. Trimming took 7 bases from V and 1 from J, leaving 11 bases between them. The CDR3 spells CASMGGASYNSPLHF. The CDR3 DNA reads TGTGCCAGCATGGGGGGGGCGTCCTATAATTCACCCCTCCACTTT. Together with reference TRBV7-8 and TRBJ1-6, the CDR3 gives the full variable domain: GAGVSQSPRYKVAKRGQDVALRCDPISGHVSLFWYQQALGQGPEFLTYFQNEAQLDKSGLPSDRFFAERPEGSVSTLKIQRTQQEDSAVYLCASMGGASYNSPLHFGNGTRLTVT.

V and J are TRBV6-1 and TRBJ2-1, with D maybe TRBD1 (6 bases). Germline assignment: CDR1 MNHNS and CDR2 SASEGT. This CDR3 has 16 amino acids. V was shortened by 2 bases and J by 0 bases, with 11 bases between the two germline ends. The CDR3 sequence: CASSELGQYSYNEQFF. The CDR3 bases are TGTGCCAGCAGTGAACTTGGACAGTACTCCTACAATGAGCAGTTCTTC.

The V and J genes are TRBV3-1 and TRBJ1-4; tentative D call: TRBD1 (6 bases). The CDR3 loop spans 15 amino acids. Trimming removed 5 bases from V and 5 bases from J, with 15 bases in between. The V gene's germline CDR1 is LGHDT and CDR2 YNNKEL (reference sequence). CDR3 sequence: CASSLSGQINEKLFF. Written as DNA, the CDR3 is TGTGCCAGCAGCTTATCTGGACAGATAAATGAAAAACTGTTTTTT. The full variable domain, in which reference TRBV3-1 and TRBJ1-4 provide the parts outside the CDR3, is DTAVSQTPKYLVTQMGNDKSIKCEQNLGHDTMYWYKQDSKKFLKIMFSYNNKELIINETVPNRFSPKSPDKAHLNLHINSLELGDSAVYFCASSLSGQINEKLFFGSGTQLSVL.

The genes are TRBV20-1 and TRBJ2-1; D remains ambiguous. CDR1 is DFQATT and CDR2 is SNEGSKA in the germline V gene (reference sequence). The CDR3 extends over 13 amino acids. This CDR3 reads CRGERGGYNEQFF. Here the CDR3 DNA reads TGCAGGGGTGAGCGTGGCGGCTACAATGAGCAGTTCTTC.

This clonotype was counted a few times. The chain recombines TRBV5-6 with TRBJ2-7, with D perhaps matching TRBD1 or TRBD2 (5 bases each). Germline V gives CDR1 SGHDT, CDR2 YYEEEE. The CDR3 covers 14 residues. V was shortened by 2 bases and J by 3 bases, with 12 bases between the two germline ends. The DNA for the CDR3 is TGTGCCAGCAGCTTTGGGACGGTGATCTACGAGCAGTACTTC. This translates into CASSFGTVIYEQYF.

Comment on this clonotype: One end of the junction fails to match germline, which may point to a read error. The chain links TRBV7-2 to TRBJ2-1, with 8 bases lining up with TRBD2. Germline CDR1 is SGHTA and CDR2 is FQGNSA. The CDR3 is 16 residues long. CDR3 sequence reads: CASGLSGGDTYNEQFF. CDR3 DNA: TGTGCCAGCGGCTTATCCGGGGGGGACACCTACAATGAGCAGTTCTTC.

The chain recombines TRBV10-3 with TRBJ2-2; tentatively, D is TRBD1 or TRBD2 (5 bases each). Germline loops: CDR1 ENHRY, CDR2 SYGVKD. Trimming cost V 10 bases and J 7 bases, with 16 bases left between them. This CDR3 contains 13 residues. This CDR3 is CATVGALGGELFF. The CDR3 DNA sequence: TGTGCCACCGTCGGGGCGTTGGGCGGGGAGCTGTTTTTT.